These T cell receptor beta chains were read from a single sample in a study of tumor-infiltrating lymphocytes in primary liver carcinoma. TCRdb passed the multiplex PCR reads through MiXCR, listing each CDR3 protein once. The sample records some 320,000 distinct CDR3 sequences, less than 75% being singletons. Sequencing input: peripheral blood. Every receptor here comes from a man between 35 and 55 years old with primary liver carcinoma and hepatitis B virus infection. Both conserved end residues are part of each CDR3. A D gene is named only where the DNA matches it firmly. Clone size appears in some rows only: once, few, many, or a class for an expanded clone.

clone size: NA
J gene: TRBJ2-7
V gene: TRBV14
D gene: NA
CDR3 protein: CASSQVGDELYF
CDR3 DNA: TGTGCCAGCAGCCAAGTCGGCGACGAGCTGTACTTC

clone size: NA
J gene: TRBJ2-2
V gene: TRBV5-6
D gene: NA
CDR3 protein: CASSFRLLGTGELFF
CDR3 DNA: TGTGCCAGCAGCTTCAGGCTTTTAGGCACCGGGGAGCTGTTTTTT

clone size: few
J gene: TRBJ2-3
V gene: TRBV30
D gene: TRBD1
CDR3 protein: CAWGDRVDTQYF
CDR3 DNA: TGTGCCTGGGGGGACAGGGTAGATACGCAGTATTTT

clone size: NA
J gene: TRBJ2-3
V gene: TRBV4-3
D gene: NA
CDR3 protein: CASSRDHGTDTQYF
CDR3 DNA: TGCGCCAGCAGTCGAGATCACGGCACAGATACGCAGTATTTT

clone size: few
J gene: TRBJ2-5
V gene: TRBV5-6
D gene: TRBD2
CDR3 protein: CASSSLPTSGSEKTQYF
CDR3 DNA: TGTGCCAGCAGCTCCCTCCCTACTAGCGGCAGTGAGAAGACCCAGTACTTC

clone size: NA
J gene: TRBJ2-6
V gene: TRBV27
D gene: NA
CDR3 protein: CASSLVQTGANVLTF
CDR3 DNA: TGTGCCAGCAGTTTAGTGCAGACTGGGGCCAACGTCCTGACTTTC

clone size: many
J gene: TRBJ2-1
V gene: TRBV29-1
D gene: TRBD1
CDR3 protein: CSVDDRGWNEQFF
CDR3 DNA: TGCAGCGTTGACGACAGGGGGTGGAATGAGCAGTTCTTC

clone size: many
J gene: TRBJ1-1
V gene: TRBV6-5
D gene: NA
CDR3 protein: CASSYQSHNTEAFF
CDR3 DNA: TGTGCCAGCAGTTACCAGTCCCACAACACTGAAGCTTTCTTT

clone size: many
J gene: TRBJ1-3
V gene: TRBV4-3
D gene: NA
CDR3 protein: CASSPSAGNTIYF
CDR3 DNA: TGCGCCAGCAGCCCTTCCGCTGGAAACACCATATATTTT

clone size: once
J gene: TRBJ2-7
V gene: TRBV5-1
D gene: NA
CDR3 protein: CASSPRGNGQYF
CDR3 DNA: TGCGCCAGCTCCCCCCGGGGGAACGGGCAGTACTTC

clone size: many
J gene: TRBJ1-2
V gene: TRBV29-1
D gene: NA
CDR3 protein: CSAGVSGGGGYTF
CDR3 DNA: TGCAGCGCCGGGGTGTCCGGGGGCGGTGGCTACACCTTC

clone size: NA
J gene: TRBJ1-2
V gene: TRBV10-1
D gene: TRBD1
CDR3 protein: CDSKQGYYGYTF
CDR3 DNA: TGCGACAGCAAACAGGGGTACTATGGCTACACCTTC

clone size: few
J gene: TRBJ2-2
V gene: TRBV4-2
D gene: TRBD1
CDR3 protein: CASSHMPGQVAAGELFF
CDR3 DNA: TGTGCCAGCAGCCACATGCCGGGACAGGTGGCGGCCGGGGAGCTGTTTTTT

clone size: NA
J gene: TRBJ1-1
V gene: TRBV29-1
D gene: NA
CDR3 protein: CSVVPGTTEAFF
CDR3 DNA: TGCAGTGTTGTACCGGGGACCACTGAAGCTTTCTTT

clone size: NA
J gene: TRBJ2-1
V gene: TRBV6-5
D gene: NA
CDR3 protein: CASSPIGNNEQFF
CDR3 DNA: TGTGCCAGCAGCCCCATAGGCAACAATGAGCAGTTCTTC

clone size: NA
J gene: TRBJ2-7
V gene: TRBV6-5
D gene: NA
CDR3 protein: CASSYTCGRARYEQYF
CDR3 DNA: TGTGCCAGCAGTTACACATGCGGAAGGGCTCGGTACGAGCAGTACTTC

clone size: many
J gene: TRBJ2-5
V gene: TRBV6-5
D gene: TRBD2
CDR3 protein: CASSRGLAGKGETQYF
CDR3 DNA: TGTGCCAGCAGTAGGGGACTAGCGGGAAAGGGAGAGACCCAGTACTTC

clone size: few
J gene: TRBJ2-7
V gene: TRBV28
D gene: NA
CDR3 protein: CASSTGGSVYEQYF
CDR3 DNA: TGTGCCAGCAGTACAGGCGGTTCAGTCTACGAGCAGTACTTC

clone size: NA
J gene: TRBJ2-6
V gene: TRBV6-6
D gene: TRBD1
CDR3 protein: CASCWRQGPTVGANVLTF
CDR3 DNA: TGTGCCAGCTGTTGGAGACAGGGGCCTACGGTTGGGGCCAACGTCCTGACTTTC

clone size: NA
J gene: TRBJ1-1
V gene: TRBV30
D gene: NA
CDR3 protein: CAWSKWSIEAFF
CDR3 DNA: TGTGCCTGGAGTAAGTGGAGCATTGAAGCTTTCTTT

clone size: NA
J gene: TRBJ2-5
V gene: TRBV5-1
D gene: NA
CDR3 protein: CASSLGTVGRETQYF
CDR3 DNA: TGTGCCAGCAGCTTGGGGACCGTGGGGAGGGAGACCCAGTACTTC

clone size: NA
J gene: TRBJ2-3
V gene: TRBV7-9
D gene: NA
CDR3 protein: CASSLDGRSDTQYF
CDR3 DNA: TGTGCCAGCAGCTTAGATGGGAGATCAGATACGCAGTATTTT

clone size: NA
J gene: TRBJ2-5
V gene: TRBV11-2
D gene: TRBD2
CDR3 protein: CASSPVGLVPETQHF
CDR3 DNA: TGTGCTAGCAGCCCCGTCGGACTAGTCCCAGAGACCCAGCACTTC

clone size: once
J gene: TRBJ2-1
V gene: TRBV6-2/TRBV6-3
D gene: NA
CDR3 protein: CASTLRTDYNEQFF
CDR3 DNA: TGTGCCAGCACCTTGAGGACAGATTACAATGAGCAGTTCTTT

clone size: many
J gene: TRBJ2-3
V gene: TRBV30
D gene: NA
CDR3 protein: CAWSAKLASTDTQYF
CDR3 DNA: TGTGCCTGGAGTGCCAAACTGGCTAGCACAGATACGCAGTATTTT

clone size: NA
J gene: TRBJ1-2
V gene: TRBV28
D gene: NA
CDR3 protein: CASRIGQIYGYTF
CDR3 DNA: TGTGCCAGCAGAATTGGACAGATTTATGGCTACACCTTC

clone size: few
J gene: TRBJ2-2
V gene: TRBV28
D gene: NA
CDR3 protein: CATLQDMNTGELFF
CDR3 DNA: TGTGCCACCTTACAGGACATGAACACCGGGGAGCTGTTTTTT

clone size: NA
J gene: TRBJ2-3
V gene: TRBV2
D gene: NA
CDR3 protein: CASSEGPPDTQYF
CDR3 DNA: TGTGCCAGCAGTGAGGGACCCCCAGATACGCAGTATTTT

clone size: once
J gene: TRBJ1-3
V gene: TRBV6-5
D gene: NA
CDR3 protein: CTSSRGLSSGNTIYF
CDR3 DNA: TGTACCAGCAGTCGGGGGTTGAGCTCTGGAAACACCATATATTTT

clone size: NA
J gene: TRBJ2-7
V gene: TRBV4-3
D gene: NA
CDR3 protein: CASSQDKGAGNEQYF
CDR3 DNA: TGCGCCAGCAGCCAAGATAAGGGGGCGGGAAACGAGCAGTACTTC

clone size: many
J gene: TRBJ2-1
V gene: TRBV6-6
D gene: NA
CDR3 protein: CASSNRDVGYNEQFF
CDR3 DNA: TGTGCCAGCAGTAACCGGGACGTGGGCTACAATGAGCAGTTCTTC

clone size: few
J gene: TRBJ1-4
V gene: TRBV28
D gene: NA
CDR3 protein: CASRKGAGNEKLFF
CDR3 DNA: TGTGCCAGCAGAAAAGGGGCGGGGAATGAAAAACTGTTTTTT

clone size: NA
J gene: TRBJ2-7
V gene: TRBV14
D gene: NA
CDR3 protein: CTSSLLRVERKYF
CDR3 DNA: TGTACCAGCAGCCTACTCCGCGTGGAGAGAAAGTACTTC

clone size: many
J gene: TRBJ2-6
V gene: TRBV6-2/TRBV6-3
D gene: NA
CDR3 protein: CASSRSGANVLTF
CDR3 DNA: TGTGCCAGCAGCCGCTCTGGGGCCAACGTCCTGACTTTC

clone size: many
J gene: TRBJ1-2
V gene: TRBV11-1
D gene: NA
CDR3 protein: CASSQVLGYGYTF
CDR3 DNA: TGTGCCAGCAGCCAGGTACTCGGATATGGCTACACCTTC